This entry is about one TCR beta chain. Its antigen is not known. CDR3 length: 12 residues. Trimming shortened V by 5 bases and J by 3 bases, and 8 bases separated the two germline ends. Germline V gives CDR1 LNHDA, CDR2 SQIVND (reference sequence). The data were taken from a study of T cell repertoires in cytomegalovirus infection. TCRdb reanalysed the reads using MiXCR and keeps one entry per CDR3 protein. The table includes around 360,000 distinct CDR3 sequences, approximately 30% detected once. Study observations and caveats: Adding up the frequency of public TCR beta families identified people who carried CMV plus the relevant HLA.

The clonotype comes from a human donor in good health (CMV status not recorded). Some clones in this sample may be carry-over from other donors' samples. The sequencing used cultured PBMCs, collected from culture after CMV antigen stimulation. This chain uses TRBV19 with TRBJ2-7; D uncertain. The CDR3 protein is CASSRGFYEQYF. In DNA form, the CDR3 reads TGTGCCAGTAGTCGAGGCTTCTACGAGCAGTACTTC. Using reference TRBV19 and TRBJ2-7 for the parts outside the CDR3, the full variable domain is DGGITQSPKYLFRKEGQNVTLSCEQNLNHDAMYWYRQDPGQGLRLIYYSQIVNDFQKGDIAEGYSVSREKKESFPLTVTSAQKNPTAFYLCASSRGFYEQYFGPGTRLTVT.